What follows are 6 T cell receptor beta chains derived from one specimen sequenced in a study of lymphopenia after photon versus proton radiotherapy. Data came from immunoSEQ multiplex PCR; TCRdb stores just in-frame clones and leaves some out. Of around 16,000 clones listed, 88% are singletons. The sample consisted of peripheral blood, taken from a patient treated with proton-based radiotherapy. These receptors originate from a woman aged 60-75 years with cholangiocarcinoma. Some clones in this sample may be carry-over from other donors' samples.

V gene TRBV5-4 combines with J gene TRBJ2-2; 7 nucleotides match TRBD2. Germline V gene data show CDR1 as SGHNT and CDR2 as YYREEE (reference sequence). Germline trimming cut 7 bases from V and 6 bases from J; bases unmatched to any gene: 9. The CDR3 runs to 14 residues. CDR3 protein: CASQKRDGSGELFF. The CDR3 coding sequence is TGTGCCAGCCAAAAGCGGGATGGATCCGGGGAGCTGTTTTTT.

This chain uses TRBV6-5 with TRBJ1-1; D unclear. The V end was cut by 5 bases, the J end by 0 bases, with 13 bases between. The germline CDR1 and CDR2 sequences are MNHEY and SVGAGI. The CDR3 spans 15 residues. This chain's CDR3 is CASSGWYPLNTEAFF. The DNA of the CDR3 is TGTGCCAGCAGTGGGTGGTACCCCTTGAACACTGAAGCTTTCTTT.

This clone has just a few counts. This chain uses TRBV9 with TRBJ1-4, with 7 bases aligning to TRBD1. V gave up 2 bases and J gave up 8 bases; unmatched junction bases: 18. Germline CDR1 SGDLS, CDR2 YYNGEE. The CDR3 has 18 residues. The CDR3 sequence: CASSVGTVTTSFREKLFF. CDR3 sequence (DNA): TGTGCCAGCAGCGTTGGGACAGTTACGACCTCATTTAGGGAAAAACTGTTTTTT.

The rearrangement uses TRBV27 and TRBJ2-1; possible D gene TRBD2, 6 bases. V lost 2 bases and J 2 bases, leaving 19 bases between the germline ends. The CDR3 spans 18 residues. CDR1 and CDR2 from the germline V gene are MNHEY and SMNVEV (reference sequence). The CDR3 nucleotides are TGTGCCAGCAGTTTAACCATCCGGGACTGGTCTACCTACAATGAGCAGTTCTTC. Protein: CASSLTIRDWSTYNEQFF.

The J gene is TRBJ2-5, the V gene TRBV2, with a possible D match to TRBD2 (5 bases). The germline CDR1 and CDR2 sequences are SNHLY and FYNNEI. This CDR3 is 12 amino acids long. Deletions cut 4 bases from V and 5 bases from J, with 8 bases between. The CDR3 region is CASSASSETQYF. The CDR3 DNA reads TGTGCCAGCAGTGCTAGCTCGGAGACCCAGTACTTC.

The gene calls are TRBV6-6 and TRBJ1-1, with D perhaps TRBD1 (5 bases). Trimming left V 7 bases short and J 4 bases short, with 10 bases between. The CDR3 runs to 12 residues. Germline V gene data show CDR1 as MNHNY and CDR2 as SVGAGI (reference sequence). The CDR3 is CASTFGATEAFF. Written as DNA, the CDR3 is TGTGCCAGCACCTTTGGGGCCACTGAAGCTTTCTTT.